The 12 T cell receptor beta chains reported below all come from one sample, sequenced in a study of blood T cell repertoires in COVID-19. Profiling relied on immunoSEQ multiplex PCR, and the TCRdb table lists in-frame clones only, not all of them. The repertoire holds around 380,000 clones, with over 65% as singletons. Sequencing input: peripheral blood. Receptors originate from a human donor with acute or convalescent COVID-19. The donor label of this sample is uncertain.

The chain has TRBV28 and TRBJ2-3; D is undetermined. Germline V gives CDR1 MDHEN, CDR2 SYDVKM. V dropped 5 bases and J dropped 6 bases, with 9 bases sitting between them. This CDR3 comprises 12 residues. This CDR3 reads CASSPRQDTQYF. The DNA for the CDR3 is TGTGCCAGCAGTCCCCGTCAGGATACGCAGTATTTT. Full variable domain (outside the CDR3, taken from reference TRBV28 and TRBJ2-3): DVKVTQSSRYLVKRTGEKVFLECVQDMDHENMFWYRQDPGLGLRLIYFSYDVKMKEKGDIPEGYSVSREKKERFSLILESASTNQTSMYLCASSPRQDTQYFGPGTRLTVL.

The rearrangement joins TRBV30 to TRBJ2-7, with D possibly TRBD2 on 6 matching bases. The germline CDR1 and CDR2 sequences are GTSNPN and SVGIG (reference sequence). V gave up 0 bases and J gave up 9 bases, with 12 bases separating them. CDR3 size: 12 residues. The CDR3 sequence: CAWSVGQGGQYF. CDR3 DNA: TGTGCCTGGAGTGTCGGGCAGGGAGGGCAGTACTTC.

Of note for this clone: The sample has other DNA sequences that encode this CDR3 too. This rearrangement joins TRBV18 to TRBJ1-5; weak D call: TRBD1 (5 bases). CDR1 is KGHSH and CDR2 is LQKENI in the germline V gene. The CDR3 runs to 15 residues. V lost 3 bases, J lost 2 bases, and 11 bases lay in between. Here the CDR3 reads CASSPAAGRNQPQHF. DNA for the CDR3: TGTGCCAGCTCACCTGCTGCAGGGCGCAATCAGCCCCAGCATTTT.

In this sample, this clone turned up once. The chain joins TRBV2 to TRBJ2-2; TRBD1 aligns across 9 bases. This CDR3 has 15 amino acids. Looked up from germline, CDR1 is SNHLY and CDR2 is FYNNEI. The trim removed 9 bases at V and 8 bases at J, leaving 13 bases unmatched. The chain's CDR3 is CASRFAGTGSGELFF. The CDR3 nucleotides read TGTGCCAGTAGATTCGCCGGGACAGGGTCGGGGGAGCTGTTTTTT. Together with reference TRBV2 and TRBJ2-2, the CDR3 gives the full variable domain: EPEVTQTPSHQVTQMGQEVILRCVPISNHLYFYWYRQILGQKVEFLVSFYNNEISEKSEIFDDQFSVERPDGSNFTLKIRSTKLEDSAMYFCASRFAGTGSGELFFGEGSRLTVL.

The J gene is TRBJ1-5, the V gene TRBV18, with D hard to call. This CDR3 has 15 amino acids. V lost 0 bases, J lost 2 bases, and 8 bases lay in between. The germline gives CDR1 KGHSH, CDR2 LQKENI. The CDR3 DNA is TGTGCCAGCTCACCACCGGGAGGACGCAATCAGCCCCAGCATTTT. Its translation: CASSPPGGRNQPQHF.

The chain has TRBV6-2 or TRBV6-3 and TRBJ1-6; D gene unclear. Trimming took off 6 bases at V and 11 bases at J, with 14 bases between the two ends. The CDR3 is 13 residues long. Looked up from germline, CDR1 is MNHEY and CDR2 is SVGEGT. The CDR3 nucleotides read TGTGCCAGCAGCCGAGGATTCAGACCACCCCTCCACTTT. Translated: CASSRGFRPPLHF.

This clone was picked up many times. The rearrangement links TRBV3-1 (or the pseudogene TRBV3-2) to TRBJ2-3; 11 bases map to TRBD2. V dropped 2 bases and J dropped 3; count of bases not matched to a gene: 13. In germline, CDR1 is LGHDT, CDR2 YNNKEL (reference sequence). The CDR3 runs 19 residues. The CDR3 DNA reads TGTGCCAGCAGCCAACGCCGCGCCCTGGCTAGCGGGAGGACAGATACGCAGTATTTT. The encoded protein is CASSQRRALASGRTDTQYF.

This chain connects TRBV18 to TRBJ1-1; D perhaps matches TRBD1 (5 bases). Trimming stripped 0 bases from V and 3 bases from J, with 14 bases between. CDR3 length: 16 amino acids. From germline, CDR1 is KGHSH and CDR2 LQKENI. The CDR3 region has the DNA TGTGCCAGCTCACCACCGGGCAGGGCAAGGGACACTGAAGCTTTCTTT. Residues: CASSPPGRARDTEAFF.

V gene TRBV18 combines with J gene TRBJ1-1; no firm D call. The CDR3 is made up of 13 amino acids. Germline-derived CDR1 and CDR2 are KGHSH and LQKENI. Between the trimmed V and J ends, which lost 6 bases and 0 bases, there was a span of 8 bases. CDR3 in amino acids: CASSQILNTEAFF. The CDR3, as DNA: TGTGCCAGCTCGCAGATCCTGAACACTGAAGCTTTCTTT. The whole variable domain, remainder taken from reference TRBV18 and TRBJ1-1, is NAGVMQNPRHLVRRRGQEARLRCSPMKGHSHVYWYRQLPEEGLKFMVYLQKENIIDESGMPKERFSAEFPKEGPSILRIQQVVRGDSAAYFCASSQILNTEAFFGQGTRLTVV.

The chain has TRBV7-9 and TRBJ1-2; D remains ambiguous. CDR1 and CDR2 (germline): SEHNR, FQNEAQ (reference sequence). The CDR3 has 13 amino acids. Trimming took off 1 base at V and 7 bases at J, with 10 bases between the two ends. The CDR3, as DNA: TGTGCCAGCAGCTTAGAGGCTGAGGGTGGCTACACCTTC. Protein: CASSLEAEGGYTF. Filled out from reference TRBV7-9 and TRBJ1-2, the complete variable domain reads DTGVSQNPRHKITKRGQNVTFRCDPISEHNRLYWYRQTLGQGPEFLTYFQNEAQLEKSRLLSDRFSAERPKGSFSTLEIQRTEQGDSAMYLCASSLEAEGGYTFGSGTRLTVV.

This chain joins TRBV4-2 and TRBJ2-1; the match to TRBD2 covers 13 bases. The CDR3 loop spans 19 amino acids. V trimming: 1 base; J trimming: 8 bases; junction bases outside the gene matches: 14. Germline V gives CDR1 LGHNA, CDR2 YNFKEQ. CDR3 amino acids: CASSQGWTSGSARMYEQFF. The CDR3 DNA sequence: TGTGCCAGCAGCCAAGGATGGACTAGCGGGAGCGCCCGTATGTATGAGCAGTTCTTC.

The CDR3 region has the DNA TGTGCCAGCAGCTTGGTTAGACAGCAGAACACTGAAGCTTTCTTT. Protein product: CASSLVRQQNTEAFF. The gene calls are TRBV7-9 and TRBJ1-1; the D gene is possibly TRBD1 (5 bases). This CDR3 comprises 15 residues. CDR1 is SEHNR, CDR2 FQNEAQ, per germline (reference sequence). V lost 3 bases and J 1 base, leaving 12 bases between the germline ends. The full variable domain, rest sourced from reference TRBV7-9 and TRBJ1-1, is DTGVSQNPRHKITKRGQNVTFRCDPISEHNRLYWYRQTLGQGPEFLTYFQNEAQLEKSRLLSDRFSAERPKGSFSTLEIQRTEQGDSAMYLCASSLVRQQNTEAFFGQGTRLTVV.